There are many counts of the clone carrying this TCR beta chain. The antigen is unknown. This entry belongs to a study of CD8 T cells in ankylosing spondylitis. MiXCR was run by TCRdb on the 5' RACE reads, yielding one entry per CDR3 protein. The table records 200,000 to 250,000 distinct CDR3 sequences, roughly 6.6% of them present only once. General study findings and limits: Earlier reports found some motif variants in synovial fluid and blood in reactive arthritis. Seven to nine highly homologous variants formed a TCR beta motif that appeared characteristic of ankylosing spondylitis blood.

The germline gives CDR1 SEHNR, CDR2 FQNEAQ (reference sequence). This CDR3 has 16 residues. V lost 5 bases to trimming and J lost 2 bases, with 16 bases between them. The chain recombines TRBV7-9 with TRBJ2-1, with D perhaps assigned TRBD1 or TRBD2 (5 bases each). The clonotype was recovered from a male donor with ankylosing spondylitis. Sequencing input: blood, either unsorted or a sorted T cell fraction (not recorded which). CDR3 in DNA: TGTGCCAGCAGCCCTAGGGACCTATTAACCTACAATGAGCAGTTCTTC. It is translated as CASSPRDLLTYNEQFF.